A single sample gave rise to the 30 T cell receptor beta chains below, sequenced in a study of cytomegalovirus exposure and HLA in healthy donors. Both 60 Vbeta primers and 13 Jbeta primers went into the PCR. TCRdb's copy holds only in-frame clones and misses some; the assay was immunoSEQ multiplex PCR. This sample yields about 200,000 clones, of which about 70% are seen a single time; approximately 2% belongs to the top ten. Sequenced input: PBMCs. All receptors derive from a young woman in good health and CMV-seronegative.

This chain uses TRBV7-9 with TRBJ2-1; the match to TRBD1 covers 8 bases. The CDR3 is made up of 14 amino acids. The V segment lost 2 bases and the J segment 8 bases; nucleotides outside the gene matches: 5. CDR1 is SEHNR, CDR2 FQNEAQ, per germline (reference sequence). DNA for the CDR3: TGTGCCAGCAGCTTAAGCAGGGGGCTGGATGAGCAGTTCTTC. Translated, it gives CASSLSRGLDEQFF.

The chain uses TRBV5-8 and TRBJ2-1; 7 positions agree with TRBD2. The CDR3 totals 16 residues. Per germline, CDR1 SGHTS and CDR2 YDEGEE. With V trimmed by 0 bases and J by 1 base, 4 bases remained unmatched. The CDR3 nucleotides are TGTGCCAGCAGCTTGGGTTCAGCGGGATCCTACAATGAGCAGTTCTTC. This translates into CASSLGSAGSYNEQFF.

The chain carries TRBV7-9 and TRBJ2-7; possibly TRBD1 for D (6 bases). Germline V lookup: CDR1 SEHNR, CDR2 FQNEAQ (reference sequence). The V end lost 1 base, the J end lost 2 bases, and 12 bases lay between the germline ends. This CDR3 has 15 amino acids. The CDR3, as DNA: TGTGCCAGCAGCTTAGTCCCCGGACAGACCTACGAGCAGTACTTC. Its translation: CASSLVPGQTYEQYF.

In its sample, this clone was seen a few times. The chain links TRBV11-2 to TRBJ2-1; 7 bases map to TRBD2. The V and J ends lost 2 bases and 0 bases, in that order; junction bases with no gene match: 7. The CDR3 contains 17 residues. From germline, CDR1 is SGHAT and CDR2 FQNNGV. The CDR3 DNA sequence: TGTGCCAGCAGCTTAAGAACGGGAGGCCGCTCCTACAATGAGCAGTTCTTC. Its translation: CASSLRTGGRSYNEQFF.

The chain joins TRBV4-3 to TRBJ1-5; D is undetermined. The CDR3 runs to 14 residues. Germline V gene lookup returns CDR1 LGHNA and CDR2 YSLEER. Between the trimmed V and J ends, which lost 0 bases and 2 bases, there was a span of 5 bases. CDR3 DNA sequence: TGCGCCAGCAGCCAAGATCTCGGCAATCAGCCCCAGCATTTT. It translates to CASSQDLGNQPQHF.

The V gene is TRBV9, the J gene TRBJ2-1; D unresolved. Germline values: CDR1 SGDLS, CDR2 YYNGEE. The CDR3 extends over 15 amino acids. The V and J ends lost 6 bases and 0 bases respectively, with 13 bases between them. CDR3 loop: CASTLEASSYNEQFF. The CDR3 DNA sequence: TGTGCCAGCACCCTTGAGGCCAGCTCCTACAATGAGCAGTTCTTC.

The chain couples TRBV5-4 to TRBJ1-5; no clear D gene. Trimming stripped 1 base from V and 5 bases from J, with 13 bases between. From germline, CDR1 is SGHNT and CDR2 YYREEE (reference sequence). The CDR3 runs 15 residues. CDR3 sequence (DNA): TGTGCCAGCAGCTTGTCCCTTCCGGAGGATCAGCCCCAGCATTTT. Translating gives CASSLSLPEDQPQHF.

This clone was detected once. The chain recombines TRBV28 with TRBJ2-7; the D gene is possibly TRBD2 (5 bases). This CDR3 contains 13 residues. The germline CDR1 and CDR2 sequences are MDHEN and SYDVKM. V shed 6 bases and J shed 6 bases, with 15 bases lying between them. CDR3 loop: CASSPRGSREQYF. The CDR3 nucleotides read TGTGCCAGCAGCCCCCGGGGAAGTCGCGAGCAGTACTTC.

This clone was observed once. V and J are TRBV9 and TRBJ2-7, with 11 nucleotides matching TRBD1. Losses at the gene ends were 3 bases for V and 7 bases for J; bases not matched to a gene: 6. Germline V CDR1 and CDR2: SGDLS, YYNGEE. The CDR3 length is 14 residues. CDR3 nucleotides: TGTGCCAGCAGCGCCTCGGGACAGGGGGGAGAGCAGTACTTC. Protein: CASSASGQGGEQYF.

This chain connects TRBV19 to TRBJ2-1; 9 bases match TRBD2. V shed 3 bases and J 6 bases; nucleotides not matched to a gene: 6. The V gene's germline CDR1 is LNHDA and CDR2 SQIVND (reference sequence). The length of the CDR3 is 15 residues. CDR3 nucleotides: TGTGCCAGTAGTATCCTAGCGGGATCCGGCAATGAGCAGTTCTTC. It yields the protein CASSILAGSGNEQFF.

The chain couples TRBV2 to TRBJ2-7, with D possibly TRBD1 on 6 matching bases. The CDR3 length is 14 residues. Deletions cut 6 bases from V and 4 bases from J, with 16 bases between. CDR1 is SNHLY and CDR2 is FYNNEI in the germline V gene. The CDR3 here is CASRGDGRGYEQYF. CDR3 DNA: TGTGCCAGCAGGGGGGACGGAAGGGGGTACGAGCAGTACTTC.

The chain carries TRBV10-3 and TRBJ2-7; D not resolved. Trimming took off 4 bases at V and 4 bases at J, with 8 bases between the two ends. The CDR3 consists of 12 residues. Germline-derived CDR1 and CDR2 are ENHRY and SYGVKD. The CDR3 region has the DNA TGTGCCATCAGTGCCGGAGAATACGAGCAGTACTTC. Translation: CAISAGEYEQYF.

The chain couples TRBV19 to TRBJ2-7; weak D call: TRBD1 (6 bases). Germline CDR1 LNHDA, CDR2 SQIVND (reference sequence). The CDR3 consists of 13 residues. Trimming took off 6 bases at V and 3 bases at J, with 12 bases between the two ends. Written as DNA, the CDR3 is TGTGCCAGTAGCTTGGACAGTAGCTACGAGCAGTACTTC. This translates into CASSLDSSYEQYF. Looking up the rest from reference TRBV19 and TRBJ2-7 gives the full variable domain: DGGITQSPKYLFRKEGQNVTLSCEQNLNHDAMYWYRQDPGQGLRLIYYSQIVNDFQKGDIAEGYSVSREKKESFPLTVTSAQKNPTAFYLCASSLDSSYEQYFGPGTRLTVT.

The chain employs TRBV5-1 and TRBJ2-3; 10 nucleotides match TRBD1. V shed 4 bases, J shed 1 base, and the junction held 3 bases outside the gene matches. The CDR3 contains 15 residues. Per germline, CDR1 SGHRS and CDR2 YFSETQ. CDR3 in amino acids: CASSTGTGGTDTQYF. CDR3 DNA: TGCGCCAGCAGCACCGGGACAGGGGGCACAGATACGCAGTATTTT. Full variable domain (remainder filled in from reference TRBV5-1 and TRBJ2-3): KAGVTQTPRYLIKTRGQQVTLSCSPISGHRSVSWYQQTPGQGLQFLFEYFSETQRNKGNFPGRFSGRQFSNSRSEMNVSTLELGDSALYLCASSTGTGGTDTQYFGPGTRLTVL.

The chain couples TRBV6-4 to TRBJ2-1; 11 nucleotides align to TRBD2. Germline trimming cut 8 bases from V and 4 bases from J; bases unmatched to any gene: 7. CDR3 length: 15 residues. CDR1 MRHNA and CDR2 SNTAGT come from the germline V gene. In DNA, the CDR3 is TGTGCCAGCGCCAGACTAGCGGGACATTACAATGAGCAGTTCTTC. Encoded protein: CASARLAGHYNEQFF.

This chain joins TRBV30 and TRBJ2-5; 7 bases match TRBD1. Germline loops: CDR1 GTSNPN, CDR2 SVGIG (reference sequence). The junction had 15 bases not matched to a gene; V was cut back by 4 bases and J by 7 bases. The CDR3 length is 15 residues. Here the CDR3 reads CAWKRTGGNLGTQYF. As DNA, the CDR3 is TGTGCCTGGAAAAGGACAGGAGGCAACTTAGGGACCCAGTACTTC.

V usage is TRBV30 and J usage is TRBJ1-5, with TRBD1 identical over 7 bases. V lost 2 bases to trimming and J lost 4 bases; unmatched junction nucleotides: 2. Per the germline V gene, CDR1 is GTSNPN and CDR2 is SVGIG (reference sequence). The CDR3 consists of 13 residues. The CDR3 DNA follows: TGTGCCTGGAGTCGACAGGGTAATCAGCCCCAGCATTTT. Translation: CAWSRQGNQPQHF. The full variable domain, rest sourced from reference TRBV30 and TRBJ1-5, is SQTIHQWPATLVQPVGSPLSLECTVEGTSNPNLYWYRQAAGRGLQLLFYSVGIGQISSEVPQNLSASRPQDRQFILSSKKLLLSDSGFYLCAWSRQGNQPQHFGDGTRLSIL.

Written as DNA, the CDR3 is TGCGCCAGCAAAAAGGGTCCTAGCGGGAGTGAGACCCAGTACTTC. Its translation is CASKKGPSGSETQYF. The chain carries TRBV4-1 and TRBJ2-5, with TRBD2 identical over 10 bases. The CDR3 extends over 15 amino acids. Germline-derived CDR1 and CDR2 are MGHRA and YSYEKL. The trim removed 7 bases at V and 5 bases at J, leaving 10 bases unmatched.

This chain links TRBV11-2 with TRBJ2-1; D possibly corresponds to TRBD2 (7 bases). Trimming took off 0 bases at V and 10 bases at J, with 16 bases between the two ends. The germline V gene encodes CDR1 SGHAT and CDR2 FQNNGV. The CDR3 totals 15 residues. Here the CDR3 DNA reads TGTGCCAGCAGCTTAGAGCCCGGCGGGGGCGGGGAGCAGTTCTTC. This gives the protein CASSLEPGGGGEQFF.

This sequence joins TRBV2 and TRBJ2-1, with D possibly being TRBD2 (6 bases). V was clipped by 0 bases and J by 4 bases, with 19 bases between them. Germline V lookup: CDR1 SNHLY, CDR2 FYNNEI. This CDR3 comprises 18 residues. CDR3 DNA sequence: TGTGCCAGCAGTGAAGCGCCTGCTTTCGGGACTGCATACAATGAGCAGTTCTTC. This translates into CASSEAPAFGTAYNEQFF.

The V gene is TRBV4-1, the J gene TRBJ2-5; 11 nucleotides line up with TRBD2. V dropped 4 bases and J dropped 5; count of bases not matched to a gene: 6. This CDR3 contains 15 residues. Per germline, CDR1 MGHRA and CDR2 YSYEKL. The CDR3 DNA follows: TGCGCCAGCAGCCTTAGCGGGGGGGCTGGTGAGACCCAGTACTTC. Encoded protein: CASSLSGGAGETQYF.

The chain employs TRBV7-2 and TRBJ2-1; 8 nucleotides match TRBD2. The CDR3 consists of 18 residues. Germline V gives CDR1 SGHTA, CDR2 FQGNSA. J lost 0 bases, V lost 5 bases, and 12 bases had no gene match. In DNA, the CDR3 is TGTGCCAGCAGCCTCTGGACTAGCTCCTCCAGCTCCTACAATGAGCAGTTCTTC. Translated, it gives CASSLWTSSSSSYNEQFF.

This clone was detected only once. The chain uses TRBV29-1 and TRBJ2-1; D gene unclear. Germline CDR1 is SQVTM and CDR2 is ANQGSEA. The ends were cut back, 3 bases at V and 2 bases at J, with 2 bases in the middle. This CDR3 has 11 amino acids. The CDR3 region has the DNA TGCAGCGTTGATACCTACAATGAGCAGTTCTTC. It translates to CSVDTYNEQFF.

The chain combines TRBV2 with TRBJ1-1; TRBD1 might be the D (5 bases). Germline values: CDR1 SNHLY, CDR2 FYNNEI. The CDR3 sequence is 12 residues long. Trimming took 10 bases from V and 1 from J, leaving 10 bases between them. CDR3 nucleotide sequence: TGTGCCACCAAGACAGAGAACACTGAAGCTTTCTTT. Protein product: CATKTENTEAFF. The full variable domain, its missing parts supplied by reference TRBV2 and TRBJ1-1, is EPEVTQTPSHQVTQMGQEVILRCVPISNHLYFYWYRQILGQKVEFLVSFYNNEISEKSEIFDDQFSVERPDGSNFTLKIRSTKLEDSAMYFCATKTENTEAFFGQGTRLTVV.

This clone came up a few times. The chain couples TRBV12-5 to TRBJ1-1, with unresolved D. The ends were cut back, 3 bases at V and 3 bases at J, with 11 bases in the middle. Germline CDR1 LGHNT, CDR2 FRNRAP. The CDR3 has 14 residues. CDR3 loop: CASGFTHGYTEAFF. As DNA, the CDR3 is TGTGCTAGTGGTTTTACTCACGGGTACACTGAAGCTTTCTTT. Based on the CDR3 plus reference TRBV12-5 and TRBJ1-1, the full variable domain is DARVTQTPRHKVTEMGQEVTMRCQPILGHNTVFWYRQTMMQGLELLAYFRNRAPLDDSGMPKDRFSAEMPDATLATLKIQPSEPRDSAVYFCASGFTHGYTEAFFGQGTRLTVV.

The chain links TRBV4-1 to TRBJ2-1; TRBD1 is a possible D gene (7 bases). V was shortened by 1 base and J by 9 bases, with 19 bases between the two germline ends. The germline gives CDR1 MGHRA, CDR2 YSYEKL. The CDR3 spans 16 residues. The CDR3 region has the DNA TGCGCCAGCAGCCAAGTAGGAGGGGGCCGTCGAATTGAGCAGTTCTTC. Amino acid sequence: CASSQVGGGRRIEQFF.

CDR3 amino acids: CAISDIKGSGSNQPQHF. CDR3 nucleotide sequence: TGTGCCATCAGTGACATTAAGGGTAGCGGCAGCAATCAGCCCCAGCATTTT. The V gene is TRBV10-3, the J gene TRBJ1-5; D not resolved. Trimming stripped 3 bases from V and 1 base from J, with 16 bases between. Per germline, CDR1 ENHRY and CDR2 SYGVKD. The CDR3 contains 17 residues.

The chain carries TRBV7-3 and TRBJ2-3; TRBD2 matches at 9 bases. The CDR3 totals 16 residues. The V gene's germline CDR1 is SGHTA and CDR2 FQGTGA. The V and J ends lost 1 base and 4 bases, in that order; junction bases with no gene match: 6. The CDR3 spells CASSLRGGRAPDTQYF. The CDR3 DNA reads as TGTGCCAGCAGCTTAAGGGGCGGGAGGGCCCCAGATACGCAGTATTTT.

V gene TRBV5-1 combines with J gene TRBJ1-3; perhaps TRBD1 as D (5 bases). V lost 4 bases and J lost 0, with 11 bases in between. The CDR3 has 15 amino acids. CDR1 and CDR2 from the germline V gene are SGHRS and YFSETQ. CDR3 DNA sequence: TGCGCCAGCAGCCGGCAGGGTGCCTCTGGAAACACCATATATTTT. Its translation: CASSRQGASGNTIYF.

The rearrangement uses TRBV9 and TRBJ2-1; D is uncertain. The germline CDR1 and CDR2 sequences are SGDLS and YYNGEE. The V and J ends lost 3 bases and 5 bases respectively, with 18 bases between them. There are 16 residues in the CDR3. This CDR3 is CASSGGALPRNNEQFF. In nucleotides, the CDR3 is TGTGCCAGCAGCGGAGGCGCCCTGCCAAGAAACAATGAGCAGTTCTTC.